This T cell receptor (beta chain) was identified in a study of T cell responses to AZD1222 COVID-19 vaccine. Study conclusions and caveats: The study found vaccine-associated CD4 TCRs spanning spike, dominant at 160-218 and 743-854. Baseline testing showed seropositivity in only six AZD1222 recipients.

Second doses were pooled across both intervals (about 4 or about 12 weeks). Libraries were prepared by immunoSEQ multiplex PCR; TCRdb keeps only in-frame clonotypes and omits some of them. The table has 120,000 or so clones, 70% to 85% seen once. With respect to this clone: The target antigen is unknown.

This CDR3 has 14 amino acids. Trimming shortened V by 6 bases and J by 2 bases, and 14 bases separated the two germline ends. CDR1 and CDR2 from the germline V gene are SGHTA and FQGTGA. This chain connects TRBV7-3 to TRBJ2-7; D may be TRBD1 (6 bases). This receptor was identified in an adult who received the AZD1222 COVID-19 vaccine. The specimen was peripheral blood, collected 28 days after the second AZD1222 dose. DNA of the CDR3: TGTGCCAGCAGTCCTAGTTCAGGGGCCTACGAGCAGTACTTC. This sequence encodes CASSPSSGAYEQYF.